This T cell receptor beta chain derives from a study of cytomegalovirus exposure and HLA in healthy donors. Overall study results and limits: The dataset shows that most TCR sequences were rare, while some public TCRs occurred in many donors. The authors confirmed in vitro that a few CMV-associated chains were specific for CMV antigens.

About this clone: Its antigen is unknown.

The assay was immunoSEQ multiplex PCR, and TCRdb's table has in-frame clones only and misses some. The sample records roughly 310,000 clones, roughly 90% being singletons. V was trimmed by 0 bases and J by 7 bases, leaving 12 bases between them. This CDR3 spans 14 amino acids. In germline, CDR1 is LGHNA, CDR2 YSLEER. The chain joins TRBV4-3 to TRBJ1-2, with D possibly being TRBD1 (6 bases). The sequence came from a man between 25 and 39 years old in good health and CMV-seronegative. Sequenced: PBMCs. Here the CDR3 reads CASSQEDSRFGYTF. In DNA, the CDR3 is TGCGCCAGCAGCCAAGAGGACAGCCGTTTTGGCTACACCTTC.